The clone carrying this TCR beta chain was detected only a few times. Germline V gene data show CDR1 as ENHRY and CDR2 as SYGVKD. V dropped 3 bases and J dropped 3 bases, with 11 bases sitting between them. This CDR3 contains 14 residues. The sample belongs to a study of beta chain features in type 1 diabetes. Study in general: The study found patients and healthy donors alike in age, gender and cell yields.

All of the sorted populations showed purity greater than 98%. Of the isolated RNA, all was reverse transcribed, and so the sequenced material was expressed TCRB transcripts. Clones were sequenced by immunoSEQ multiplex PCR, and TCRdb holds only the in-frame ones, with some missing. The sample consists of about 220,000 clones, roughly 10% of them appearing once. The gene calls are TRBV10-3 and TRBJ1-1, with a possible D match to TRBD1 (5 bases). The clonotype comes from a young man in good health. The sequenced sample was central memory CD4+ T cells from blood. CDR3 coding DNA: TGTGCCATCAGTGACCAGGGAGGGGACACTGAAGCTTTCTTT. Translating it yields CAISDQGGDTEAFF.